These 12 T cell receptor beta chains came from one sample sequenced in a study of vaccination and CD4 T cells after COVID-19. Their target antigens are unknown. Documented treatment: roughly 11-day PBMC culture with coronavirus spike peptide pools or control peptides (ViraFEST assay). With the Oncomine TCR Beta short-read assay, DNA from cultured CD4+ T cells was sequenced. TCRdb analysed the PCR reads with MiXCR anew, one entry per CDR3 protein. The sample holds some 13,000 distinct CDR3 sequences, roughly 60% seen once. Sequencing was carried out using CD4+ T cells from blood, cultured in vitro. These receptors all come from a human donor who had recovered from COVID-19.

The chain links TRBV20-1 to TRBJ2-1; possibly TRBD2 for D (5 bases). The CDR3 consists of 16 residues. Germline CDR1 reads DFQATT; CDR2 reads SNEGSKA (reference sequence). With 7 bases removed from V and 4 bases from J, the gap between germline ends came to 23 bases. CDR3 nucleotide sequence: TGCAGTGTCAGGAGTCCAACTGGAGGACCGTACAATGAGCAGTTCTTC. It specifies CSVRSPTGGPYNEQFF.

This clonotype occurred once. The chain uses TRBV7-2 and TRBJ1-5; the D is unclear. The CDR3 spans 15 residues. V was trimmed by 2 bases and J by 2 bases, leaving 10 bases between them. The germline V gene has CDR1 SGHTA and CDR2 FQGNSA. Here the CDR3 DNA reads TGTGCCAGCAGCTTATCAGGTACGGGCAATCAGCCCCAGCATTTT. Translation: CASSLSGTGNQPQHF.

The chain's CDR3 is CASSFLQLNRAFF. The CDR3 region has the DNA TGTGCCAGCAGCTTCTTACAGCTCAACAGAGCTTTCTTT. This chain uses TRBV6-2 or TRBV6-3 with TRBJ1-1; D gene unclear. The germline V gene encodes CDR1 MNHEY and CDR2 SVGEGT. There are 13 residues in the CDR3. V lost 6 bases to trimming and J lost 10 bases, with 18 bases between them.

This chain connects TRBV11-3 to TRBJ2-7; D is perhaps TRBD1 or TRBD2 (5 bases each). V lost 0 bases to trimming and J lost 2 bases, with 14 bases between them. CDR1 and CDR2 (germline): SGHNT, YENEEA. The CDR3 totals 16 residues. CDR3 bases: TGTGCCAGCAGCTTAGACACAGGAGTAGCGACCTACGAGCAGTACTTC. This encodes CASSLDTGVATYEQYF.

This clonotype came up a few times. The rearrangement links TRBV10-3 to TRBJ2-1, with 13 bases identical to TRBD2. The CDR3 consists of 16 residues. Germline V gene data show CDR1 as ENHRY and CDR2 as SYGVKD. The V gene end was trimmed by 4 bases and the J gene end by 0 bases; junction bases not matched to a gene: 0. In nucleotides, the CDR3 is TGTGCCATCAGTGGGACTAGCGGGAGCTCCTACAATGAGCAGTTCTTC. Protein product: CAISGTSGSSYNEQFF.

This clonotype was seen a handful of times. The chain combines TRBV20-1 with TRBJ2-1; D is ambiguous. CDR1 and CDR2 from the germline V gene are DFQATT and SNEGSKA (reference sequence). The CDR3 covers 14 residues. Trimming removed 2 bases at V and 3 bases at J, with 11 bases between. As DNA, the CDR3 is TGCAGTGCTAGACTACCCGATGACTACAATGAGCAGTTCTTC. Translated, it gives CSARLPDDYNEQFF.

The J gene is TRBJ2-2, the V gene TRBV2; 8 nucleotides line up with TRBD2. The CDR3 loop spans 14 amino acids. Germline CDR1 reads SNHLY; CDR2 reads FYNNEI. V lost 5 bases to trimming and J lost 3 bases; unmatched junction nucleotides: 2. CDR3: CASSISGDTGELFF. The CDR3 coding sequence is TGTGCCAGCAGTATTAGCGGGGACACCGGGGAGCTGTTTTTT.

The chain couples TRBV7-2 to TRBJ1-4; D gene ambiguous. Per germline, CDR1 SGHTA and CDR2 FQGNSA. Trimming left V 6 bases short and J 10 bases short, with 18 bases between. The length of the CDR3 is 14 residues. CDR3 region: CASSLGPFNGKLFF. The DNA for the CDR3 is TGTGCCAGCAGTCTCGGACCCTTCAACGGAAAACTGTTTTTT. Based on the CDR3 plus reference TRBV7-2 and TRBJ1-4, the full variable domain is GAGVSQSPSNKVTEKGKDVELRCDPISGHTALYWYRQSLGQGLEFLIYFQGNSAPDKSGLPSDRFSAERTGGSVSTLTIQRTQQEDSAVYLCASSLGPFNGKLFFGSGTQLSVL.

This clonotype was seen only a few times. This rearrangement joins TRBV20-1 to TRBJ1-6, with D possibly TRBD1 on 5 matching bases. V lost 0 bases to trimming and J lost 9 bases, with 15 bases between them. Germline V gene sequence: CDR1 DFQATT, CDR2 SNEGSKA (reference sequence). The CDR3 consists of 15 residues. The CDR3 is CSAREAAREASPLHF. CDR3 sequence (DNA): TGCAGTGCTAGAGAAGCGGCCAGGGAGGCTTCACCCCTCCACTTT.

This clonotype was picked up a small number of times. The chain carries TRBV6-5 and TRBJ2-3, with 11 bases matching TRBD1. The germline gives CDR1 MNHEY, CDR2 SVGAGI. The CDR3 has 15 amino acids. Trimming cost V 4 bases and J 10 bases; bases outside gene matches: 10. CDR3 loop: CASSSGTGGLVAQYF. The CDR3 DNA reads TGTGCCAGCAGTTCCGGGACAGGGGGTCTCGTCGCGCAGTATTTT.

The chain couples TRBV7-2 to TRBJ1-3; 7 bases align to TRBD1. This CDR3 contains 16 residues. J was trimmed by 2 bases and V by 3 bases; bases with no gene match: 7. Germline assignment: CDR1 SGHTA and CDR2 FQGNSA. CDR3 region: CASSLGPTGTGNTIYF. The DNA of the CDR3 is TGTGCCAGCAGCTTGGGGCCGACAGGGACTGGAAACACCATATATTTT. Full variable domain (outside the CDR3, taken from reference TRBV7-2 and TRBJ1-3): GAGVSQSPSNKVTEKGKDVELRCDPISGHTALYWYRQSLGQGLEFLIYFQGNSAPDKSGLPSDRFSAERTGGSVSTLTIQRTQQEDSAVYLCASSLGPTGTGNTIYFGEGSWLTVV.

Only a few counts were recorded for this clonotype. This chain uses TRBV21-1 with TRBJ2-7; the table's D call of TRBD2 was not tested on the DNA. TRBV21-1 is annotated as a pseudogene. The CDR3 has 17 amino acids. In DNA, the CDR3 is TGTGCCAGCAGCAGTCTTTTCCGGGACTGGGAACCCTACGAGCAGTACTTC. Its translation: CASSSLFRDWEPYEQYF.